The subject of this entry is one T cell receptor beta chain. This entry belongs to a study of blood T cell repertoires in COVID-19. There are 12 residues in the CDR3. The V gene lost 1 base and the J gene lost 4 bases, with 5 bases spanning the gap. In germline, CDR1 is SGHKS, CDR2 YYEKEE (reference sequence). Using immunoSEQ multiplex PCR, the repertoire was profiled, and TCRdb retains in-frame clones only, with some absent. Altogether 250,000 to 300,000 clones are present, around 88% being singletons, with the ten largest covering roughly 10%. The origin of this receptor is a middle-aged man who had recovered from COVID-19. The sequenced sample consisted of PBMCs or T cells enriched from blood (not recorded which). The J gene is TRBJ1-2, the V gene TRBV5-5; D is perhaps TRBD1 (5 bases). DNA for the CDR3: TGTGCCAGCAGCTTGCAGGGCTATGGCTACACCTTC. This codes for CASSLQGYGYTF.